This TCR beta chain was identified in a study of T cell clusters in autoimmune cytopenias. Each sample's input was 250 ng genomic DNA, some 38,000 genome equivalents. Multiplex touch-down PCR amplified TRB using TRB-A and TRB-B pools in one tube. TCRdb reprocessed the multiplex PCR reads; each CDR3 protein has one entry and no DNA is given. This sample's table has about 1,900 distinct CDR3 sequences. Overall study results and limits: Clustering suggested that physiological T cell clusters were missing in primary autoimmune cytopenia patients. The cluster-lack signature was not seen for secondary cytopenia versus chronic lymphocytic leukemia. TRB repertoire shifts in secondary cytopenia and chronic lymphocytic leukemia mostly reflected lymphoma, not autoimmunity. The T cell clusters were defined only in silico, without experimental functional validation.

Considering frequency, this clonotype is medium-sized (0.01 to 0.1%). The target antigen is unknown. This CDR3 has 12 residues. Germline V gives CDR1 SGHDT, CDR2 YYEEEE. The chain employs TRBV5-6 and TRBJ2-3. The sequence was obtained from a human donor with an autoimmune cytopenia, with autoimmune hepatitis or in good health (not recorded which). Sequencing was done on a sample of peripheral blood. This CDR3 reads CASSLLLDTQYF.